One and the same sample provided the 28 T cell receptor beta chains below, sequenced in a study of T cell repertoires in cytomegalovirus infection. TCRdb reprocessed the reads with MiXCR, giving one entry per CDR3 protein. The profile shows 310,000 or so distinct CDR3 sequences, about 9.2% of them singletons. The sample consisted of PBMCs. These receptors all stem from a human donor in good health (CMV status not recorded). Some clones in this sample may be carry-over from other donors' samples.

This clonotype was picked up many times. This chain links TRBV19 with TRBJ1-2, with D perhaps matching TRBD1 (5 bases). V was cut by 8 bases and J by 4 bases, with 17 bases left in between. Germline lookup yields CDR1 LNHDA and CDR2 SQIVND (reference sequence). The CDR3 is 14 residues long. In nucleotides, the CDR3 is TGTGCCAGTTTCGGGAAAAGAGACAGCTATGGCTACACCTTC. This encodes CASFGKRDSYGYTF. Combining the CDR3 with reference TRBV19 and TRBJ1-2 gives the whole variable domain DGGITQSPKYLFRKEGQNVTLSCEQNLNHDAMYWYRQDPGQGLRLIYYSQIVNDFQKGDIAEGYSVSREKKESFPLTVTSAQKNPTAFYLCASFGKRDSYGYTFGSGTRLTVV.

The table lists this clonotype with many counts. The chain has TRBV6-2 or TRBV6-3 and TRBJ2-7; TRBD2 is a possible D gene (5 bases). The CDR3 contains 12 residues. Germline V CDR1 and CDR2: MNHEY, SVGEGT. Trimming shortened V by 7 bases and J by 3 bases, and 10 bases separated the two germline ends. CDR3 in DNA: TGTGCCAGCAATCGTGGGAGCTACGAGCAGTACTTC. Protein: CASNRGSYEQYF.

This clonotype was picked up a small number of times. The V gene is TRBV9, the J gene TRBJ2-1; 11 bases are shared with TRBD1. CDR3 length: 16 residues. Trimming cost V 3 bases and J 2 bases; bases outside gene matches: 4. Germline values: CDR1 SGDLS, CDR2 YYNGEE. The CDR3 region has the DNA TGTGCCAGCAGCGGCAGGACAGGGGGCACCTACAATGAGCAGTTCTTC. It is translated as CASSGRTGGTYNEQFF.

The V gene is TRBV9, the J gene TRBJ2-1; a possible D gene is TRBD2 (5 bases). Per the germline V gene, CDR1 is SGDLS and CDR2 is YYNGEE. This CDR3 comprises 17 residues. The V gene lost 4 bases and the J gene lost 5 bases, with 22 bases spanning the gap. The CDR3 is CASSPPGVRAGDNEQFF. CDR3 sequence (DNA): TGTGCCAGCAGCCCTCCCGGGGTGAGGGCCGGAGACAATGAGCAGTTCTTC.

This clonotype was seen ten or more times. The chain joins TRBV12-3 or TRBV12-4 to TRBJ1-4, with a possible D match to TRBD1 (5 bases). The ends were cut back, 6 bases at V and 3 bases at J, with 14 bases in the middle. The CDR3 has 15 amino acids. CDR3 nucleotides: TGTGCCAGCAGCTTCAGGGTCGGGGCTAATGAAAAACTGTTTTTT. Encoded protein: CASSFRVGANEKLFF.

In this sample, this clonotype turned up a few times. The chain is built from TRBV2 and TRBJ1-6; 7 positions agree with TRBD1. The CDR3 runs 15 residues. Germline CDR1 and CDR2: SNHLY and FYNNEI. Trimming at V came to 7 bases and at J to 7 bases, leaving 10 bases not matched to a gene. CDR3 nucleotide sequence: TGTGCCAGCATCCGCCGGGACAGCTTCAATTCACCCCTCCACTTT. This encodes CASIRRDSFNSPLHF.

The chain combines TRBV28 with TRBJ1-5; possibly TRBD1 for D (6 bases). CDR3 length equals 15 residues. Looked up from germline, CDR1 is MDHEN and CDR2 is SYDVKM. V shed 3 bases and J shed 5 bases, with 14 bases lying between them. The CDR3 reads CASSLVRGGDQPQHF. CDR3 DNA sequence: TGTGCCAGCAGTTTGGTCAGGGGCGGTGATCAGCCCCAGCATTTT.

This clonotype has ten or more counts. The CDR3 bases are TGTGCCAGCAGCTTAGGGGTTACAGAGACCTACGAGCAGTACGTC. Its translation is CASSLGVTETYEQYV. The chain has TRBV7-2 and TRBJ2-7, with D unclear. Looked up from germline, CDR1 is SGHTA and CDR2 is FQGNSA. V lost 1 base to trimming and J lost 2 bases, with 12 bases between them. There are 15 residues in the CDR3.

Comment on this clonotype: A clone one base away is much larger, so this may be a read error. The chain recombines TRBV14 with TRBJ1-1; tentative D call: TRBD1 (5 bases). CDR1 is SGHDN and CDR2 is FVKESK in the germline V gene. Trimming took 8 bases from V and 14 from J, leaving 21 bases between them. The CDR3 is made up of 12 amino acids. The CDR3, as DNA: TGTGCCAGCTGCAGGGACGCCCGGGTCGTATTCTTT. Residues: CASCRDARVVFF.

The sample holds many counts of this clonotype. The V and J genes are TRBV2 and TRBJ2-7; D unclear. V was trimmed by 4 bases and J by 4 bases, leaving 5 bases between them. The CDR3 spans 11 residues. Germline CDR1 reads SNHLY; CDR2 reads FYNNEI. CDR3 nucleotides: TGTGCCAGCAGTGTTTTTTACGAGCAGTACGTC. This gives the protein CASSVFYEQYV.

This chain joins TRBV6-6 and TRBJ1-6; a possible D gene is TRBD1 (6 bases). The CDR3 length is 17 residues. V shed 7 bases and J shed 4 bases, with 20 bases lying between them. Germline loops: CDR1 MNHNY, CDR2 SVGAGI (reference sequence). CDR3 amino acids: CASTRSQGGGYNSPLHF. CDR3 coding DNA: TGTGCCAGCACCCGATCACAGGGAGGGGGTTATAATTCACCCCTCCACTTT.

The DNA for the CDR3 is TGTGCCAGCAGCTTGGTCAGGGCGGGACTGTCAACAGATACGCAGTATTTT. Translating gives CASSLVRAGLSTDTQYF. The chain carries TRBV5-6 and TRBJ2-3, with D possibly TRBD2 on 6 matching bases. From germline, CDR1 is SGHDT and CDR2 YYEEEE. V gave up 0 bases and J gave up 3 bases, with 17 bases separating them. This CDR3 has 17 amino acids.

This clonotype has at least ten counts. The chain has TRBV5-1 and TRBJ2-1; D is uncertain. Trimming cost V 3 bases and J 8 bases, with 21 bases left between them. Germline CDR1 reads SGHRS; CDR2 reads YFSETQ. The CDR3 has 16 residues. As DNA, the CDR3 is TGCGCCAGCAGCTCGCCTAGGAGCGCCTTCTGGGATGAGCAGTTCTTC. It codes for CASSSPRSAFWDEQFF.

To note about this clonotype: This may be a read error: a much more frequent sequence differs by one nucleotide. The chain links TRBV6-6 to TRBJ1-2; D is undetermined. Deletions cut 10 bases from V and 0 bases from J, with 12 bases between. The CDR3 has 13 amino acids. Germline-derived CDR1 and CDR2 are MNHNY and SVGAGI (reference sequence). CDR3 nucleotide sequence: TGTGCCATCAGAAAGACTTCTAACTATGGCTACACCTTC. This gives the protein CAIRKTSNYGYTF.

The table lists this clonotype with many counts. The J gene is TRBJ2-2, the V gene TRBV7-9; no definite D call. V gave up 6 bases and J gave up 0 bases, with 8 bases separating them. Germline V gives CDR1 SEHNR, CDR2 FQNEAQ (reference sequence). The length of the CDR3 is 14 residues. The CDR3 region has the DNA TGTGCCAGCAGTCGAACAGCGAACACCGGGGAGCTGTTTTTT. It codes for CASSRTANTGELFF.

This clonotype was recorded many times. The chain is built from TRBV7-8 and TRBJ1-4, with D perhaps matching TRBD1 (5 bases). The CDR3 spans 13 residues. Germline assignment: CDR1 SGHVS and CDR2 FQNEAQ. Trimming took 5 bases from V and 13 from J, leaving 17 bases between them. The CDR3 nucleotides are TGTGCCAGCAGCCCCGCGGGGGAAGGGCGACTGTTTTTT. This translates into CASSPAGEGRLFF. Full variable domain (missing parts from reference TRBV7-8 and TRBJ1-4): GAGVSQSPRYKVAKRGQDVALRCDPISGHVSLFWYQQALGQGPEFLTYFQNEAQLDKSGLPSDRFFAERPEGSVSTLKIQRTQQEDSAVYLCASSPAGEGRLFFGSGTQLSVL.

CDR3 sequence (DNA): TGTGCCAGCAGTGCCCGGGGACAGGGGAATGAGCAGTTCTTC. Translation: CASSARGQGNEQFF. The chain couples TRBV25-1 to TRBJ2-1, with 10 positions matching TRBD1. J lost 7 bases, V lost 4 bases, and 4 bases had no gene match. CDR3 length equals 14 residues. The germline V gene has CDR1 MGHDK and CDR2 SYGVNS.

The chain links TRBV28 to TRBJ2-1; 7 bases agree with TRBD2. This CDR3 contains 19 residues. Per the germline V gene, CDR1 is MDHEN and CDR2 is SYDVKM. The J segment lost 4 bases and the V segment lost 2 bases, leaving 17 bases of the junction unmatched. The CDR3 region is CASSLLPLVPSGTYNEQFF. The CDR3 bases are TGTGCCAGCAGTTTACTCCCTTTGGTCCCTAGCGGAACTTACAATGAGCAGTTCTTC.

CDR3 sequence: CASSLGEYTQYF. The CDR3 DNA sequence: TGTGCCAGCAGTTTAGGGGAGTATACGCAGTATTTT. The V call is TRBV6-2 or TRBV6-3, the J call TRBJ2-3; D is perhaps TRBD1 or TRBD2 (5 bases each). CDR1 and CDR2 from the germline V gene are MNHEY and SVGEGT. The germline V and J ends were trimmed by 4 bases and 7 bases, with 9 bases remaining between them. The CDR3 runs to 12 residues.

This clonotype has a count of ten or more. The rearrangement links TRBV5-1 to TRBJ2-1; D unresolved. The germline gives CDR1 SGHRS, CDR2 YFSETQ. The CDR3 is 13 amino acids. The ends were cut back, 1 base at V and 5 bases at J, with 7 bases in the middle. Written as DNA, the CDR3 is TGCGCCAGCAGCTTGTATCTCGACAATGAGCAGTTCTTC. This sequence encodes CASSLYLDNEQFF. Drawing the rest from reference TRBV5-1 and TRBJ2-1, the complete variable domain is KAGVTQTPRYLIKTRGQQVTLSCSPISGHRSVSWYQQTPGQGLQFLFEYFSETQRNKGNFPGRFSGRQFSNSRSEMNVSTLELGDSALYLCASSLYLDNEQFFGPGTRLTVL.

This clonotype was seen ten or more times. CDR3 amino acids: CASSLATGYNEQFF. Here the CDR3 DNA reads TGTGCCAGCAGCTTGGCAACAGGGTACAATGAGCAGTTCTTC. The chain recombines TRBV5-5 with TRBJ2-1, with a weak D call TRBD1 (6 bases). The CDR3 loop spans 14 amino acids. CDR1 is SGHKS, CDR2 YYEKEE, per germline (reference sequence). Trimming stripped 0 bases from V and 4 bases from J, with 8 bases between.

The chain has TRBV9 and TRBJ2-1, with 8 bases identical to TRBD2. V was clipped by 6 bases and J by 8 bases; unmatched bases: 13. In germline, CDR1 is SGDLS, CDR2 YYNGEE. There are 15 residues in the CDR3. The CDR3 coding sequence is TGTGCCAGCATACCGGGGCGGGGGGCCGGGGATGAGCAGTTCTTC. This sequence encodes CASIPGRGAGDEQFF.

The genes are TRBV25-1 and TRBJ2-1; TRBD1 agrees at 9 bases. Losses at the gene ends were 3 bases for V and 4 bases for J; bases not matched to a gene: 4. The length of the CDR3 is 15 residues. CDR1 MGHDK and CDR2 SYGVNS come from the germline V gene. CDR3 in amino acids: CASSDLTGGYNEQFF. The CDR3 DNA is TGTGCCAGCAGTGATTTGACAGGGGGATACAATGAGCAGTTCTTC.

In its sample, this clonotype was seen many times. This chain joins TRBV3-1 and TRBJ1-5; possibly TRBD1 for D (5 bases). The CDR3 spans 14 residues. The V and J ends lost 1 base and 7 bases respectively, with 11 bases between them. CDR1 is LGHDT and CDR2 is YNNKEL in the germline V gene (reference sequence). The CDR3 DNA reads as TGTGCCAGCAGCCAAGGGGGCCTGGGGCAGCCCCAGCATTTT. Translating it yields CASSQGGLGQPQHF.

The genes are TRBV3-1 and TRBJ2-5; 10 positions match TRBD1. From germline, CDR1 is LGHDT and CDR2 YNNKEL (reference sequence). This CDR3 comprises 16 residues. Trimming cost V 6 bases and J 2 bases; bases outside gene matches: 9. CDR3: CASSRDRGPQQETQYF. The CDR3 DNA is TGTGCCAGCAGTAGGGACAGGGGCCCCCAGCAAGAGACCCAGTACTTC.

This clonotype showed up many times. The chain carries TRBV6-4 and TRBJ1-1; perhaps TRBD1 as D (5 bases). The V gene lost 0 bases and the J gene lost 1 base, with 15 bases spanning the gap. Germline CDR1 reads MRHNA; CDR2 reads SNTAGT. There are 17 residues in the CDR3. Written as DNA, the CDR3 is TGTGCCAGCAGTGACTCCTTTGGGGGACCCGGGAACACTGAAGCTTTCTTT. It encodes CASSDSFGGPGNTEAFF.

In its sample, this clonotype was seen many times. This chain uses TRBV12-3 or TRBV12-4 with TRBJ1-5; 10 bases fit TRBD1. This CDR3 has 14 amino acids. The V and J ends lost 6 bases and 7 bases, in that order; junction bases with no gene match: 6. CDR3 region: CASSPGQGKQPQHF. In nucleotides, the CDR3 is TGTGCCAGCAGCCCGGGACAGGGGAAGCAGCCCCAGCATTTT.

This clonotype was seen repeatedly, ten times or more. The V gene is TRBV19, the J gene TRBJ2-7; TRBD1 or TRBD2 may be the D gene (5 bases each). The CDR3 totals 12 residues. Germline V lookup: CDR1 LNHDA, CDR2 SQIVND (reference sequence). Trimming took 8 bases from V and 3 from J, leaving 11 bases between them. The CDR3 DNA follows: TGTGCCAGTGGTTCTGGGGGCTACGAGCAGTACTTC. Translating it yields CASGSGGYEQYF.